The entry below describes one TCR beta chain. This record belongs to a study of technical replicates of blood from a few donors. TCRdb's table, derived via immunoSEQ multiplex PCR, lists solely in-frame clones and lacks some. The sample consists of around 68,000 clones, 95% to 97% of them appearing once. The J segment lost 0 bases and the V segment lost 6 bases, leaving 6 bases of the junction unmatched. CDR3 length: 17 amino acids. The germline V gene encodes CDR1 SGHNT and CDR2 YENEEA. V usage is TRBV11-3 and J usage is TRBJ2-5; 14 nucleotides agree with TRBD2. The sample comprised T cells isolated from PBMCs. The TCR comes from a human donor in good health. The CDR3 DNA reads TGTGCCAGCAGTTACGGACTAGCGGGAGGTAACCAAGAGACCCAGTACTTC. It encodes CASSYGLAGGNQETQYF.